This T cell receptor beta chain emerged from a study of blood T cell repertoires in COVID-19. Trimming removed 1 base from V and 7 bases from J, with 4 bases in between. The CDR3 is 12 residues long. Germline CDR1 is LGHNA and CDR2 is YNFKEQ. TCRdb keeps only in-frame clones here, not all; method: immunoSEQ multiplex PCR. The sample includes some 360,000 clones, about 90% of them seen just once. This chain joins TRBV4-2 and TRBJ1-4, with unresolved D. The sequencing input was peripheral blood. The TCR comes from a woman aged 60-70 years with COVID-19, enrolled during active disease. CDR3 region: CASSQVGEKLFF. The CDR3 bases are TGTGCCAGCAGCCAAGTCGGTGAAAAACTGTTTTTT.